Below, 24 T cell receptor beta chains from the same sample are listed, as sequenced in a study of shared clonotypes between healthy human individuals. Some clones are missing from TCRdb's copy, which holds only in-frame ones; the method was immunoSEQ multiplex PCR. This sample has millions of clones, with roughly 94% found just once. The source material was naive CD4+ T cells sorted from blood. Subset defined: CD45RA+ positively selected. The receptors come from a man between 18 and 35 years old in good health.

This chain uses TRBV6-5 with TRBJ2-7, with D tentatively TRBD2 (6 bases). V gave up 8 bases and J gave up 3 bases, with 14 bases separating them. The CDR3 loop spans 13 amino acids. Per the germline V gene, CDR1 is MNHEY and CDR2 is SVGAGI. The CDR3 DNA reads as TGTGCCAGCCGAGGAGGGAGCGGCTACGAGCAGTACTTC. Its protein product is CASRGGSGYEQYF.

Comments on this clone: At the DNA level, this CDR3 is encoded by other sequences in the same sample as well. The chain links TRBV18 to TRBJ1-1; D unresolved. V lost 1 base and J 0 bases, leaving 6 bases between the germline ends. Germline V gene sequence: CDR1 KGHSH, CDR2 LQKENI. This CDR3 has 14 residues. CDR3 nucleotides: TGTGCCAGCTCACCACTTCCCGTGAACACTGAAGCTTTCTTT. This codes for CASSPLPVNTEAFF.

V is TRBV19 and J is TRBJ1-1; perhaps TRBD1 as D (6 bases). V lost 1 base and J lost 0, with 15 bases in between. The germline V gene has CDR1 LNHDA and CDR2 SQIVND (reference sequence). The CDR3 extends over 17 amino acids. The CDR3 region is CASSIAGAANMNTEAFF. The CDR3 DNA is TGTGCCAGTAGTATAGCAGGGGCCGCGAACATGAACACTGAAGCTTTCTTT. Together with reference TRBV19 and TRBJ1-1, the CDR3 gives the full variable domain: DGGITQSPKYLFRKEGQNVTLSCEQNLNHDAMYWYRQDPGQGLRLIYYSQIVNDFQKGDIAEGYSVSREKKESFPLTVTSAQKNPTAFYLCASSIAGAANMNTEAFFGQGTRLTVV.

The CDR3 DNA reads as TGTGCCAGCAGCTTTAGGGGGAGGGATCAAGAGACCCAGTACTTC. Amino acids: CASSFRGRDQETQYF. The chain is built from TRBV7-2 and TRBJ2-5; D perhaps matches TRBD2 (7 bases). Germline V gene lookup returns CDR1 SGHTA and CDR2 FQGNSA. V was pared by 3 bases and J by 2 bases, with 13 bases between. The CDR3 has 15 residues.

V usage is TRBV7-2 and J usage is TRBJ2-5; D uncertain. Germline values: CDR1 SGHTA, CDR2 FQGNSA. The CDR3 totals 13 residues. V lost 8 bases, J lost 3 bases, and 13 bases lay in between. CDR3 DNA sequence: TGTGCCAGCCGAAAAAGCGCAGAAGAGACCCAGTACTTC. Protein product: CASRKSAEETQYF.

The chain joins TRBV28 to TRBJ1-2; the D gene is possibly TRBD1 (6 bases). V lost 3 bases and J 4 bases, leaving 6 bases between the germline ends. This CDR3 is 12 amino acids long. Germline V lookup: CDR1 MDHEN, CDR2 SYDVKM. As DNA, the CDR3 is TGTGCCAGCAGTTTGGGGGCCTATGGCTACACCTTC. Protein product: CASSLGAYGYTF.

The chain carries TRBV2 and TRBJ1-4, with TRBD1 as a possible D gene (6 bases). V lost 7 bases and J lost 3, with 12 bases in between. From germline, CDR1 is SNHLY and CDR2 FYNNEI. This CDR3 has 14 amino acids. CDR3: CASMNDRSNEKLFF. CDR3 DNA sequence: TGTGCCAGCATGAACGACAGGTCTAATGAAAAACTGTTTTTT.

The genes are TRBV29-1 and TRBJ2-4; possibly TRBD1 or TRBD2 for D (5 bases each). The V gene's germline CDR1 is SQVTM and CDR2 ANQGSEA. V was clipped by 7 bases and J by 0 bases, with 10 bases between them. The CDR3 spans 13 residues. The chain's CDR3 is CSAGTLAKNIQYF. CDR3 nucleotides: TGCAGCGCCGGGACCTTAGCCAAAAACATTCAGTACTTC.

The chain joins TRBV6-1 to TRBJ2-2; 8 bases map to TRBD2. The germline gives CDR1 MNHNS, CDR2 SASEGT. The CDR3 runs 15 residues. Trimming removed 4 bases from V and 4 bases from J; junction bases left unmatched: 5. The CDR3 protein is CASSASSGFTGELFF. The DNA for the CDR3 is TGTGCCAGCAGTGCATCTAGCGGGTTCACCGGGGAGCTGTTTTTT.

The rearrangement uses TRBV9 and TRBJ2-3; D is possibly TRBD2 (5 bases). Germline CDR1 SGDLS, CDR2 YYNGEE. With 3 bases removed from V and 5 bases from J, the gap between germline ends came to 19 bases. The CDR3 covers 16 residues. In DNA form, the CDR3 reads TGTGCCAGCAGCGCGGACTCGGCTTTAACGATAGATACGCAGTATTTT. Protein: CASSADSALTIDTQYF.

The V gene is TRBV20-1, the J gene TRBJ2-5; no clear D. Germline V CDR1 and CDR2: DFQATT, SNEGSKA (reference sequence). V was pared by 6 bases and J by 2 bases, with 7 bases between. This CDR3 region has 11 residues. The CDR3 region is CSAPLQETQYF. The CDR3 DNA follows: TGCAGTGCCCCCCTTCAAGAGACCCAGTACTTC.

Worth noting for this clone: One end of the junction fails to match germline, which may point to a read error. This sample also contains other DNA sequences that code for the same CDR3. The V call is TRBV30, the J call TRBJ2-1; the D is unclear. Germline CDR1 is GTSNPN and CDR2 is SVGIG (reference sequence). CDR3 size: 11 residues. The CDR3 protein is CAWSVADEQFF. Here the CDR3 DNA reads TGTGCCTGGAGTGTCGCGGATGAACAGTTCTTC.

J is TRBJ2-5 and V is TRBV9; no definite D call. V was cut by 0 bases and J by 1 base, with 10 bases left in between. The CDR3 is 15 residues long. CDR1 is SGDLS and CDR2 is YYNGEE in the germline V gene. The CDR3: CASSVDGALQETQYF. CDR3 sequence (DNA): TGTGCCAGCAGCGTAGATGGAGCGCTCCAAGAGACCCAGTACTTC.

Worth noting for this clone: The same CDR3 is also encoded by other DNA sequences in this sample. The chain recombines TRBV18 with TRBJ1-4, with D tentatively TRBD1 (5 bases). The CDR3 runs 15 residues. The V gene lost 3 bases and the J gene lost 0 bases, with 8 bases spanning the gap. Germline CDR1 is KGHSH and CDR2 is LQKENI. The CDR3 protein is CASSPRAATNEKLFF. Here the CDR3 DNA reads TGTGCCAGCTCACCCAGGGCTGCAACTAATGAAAAACTGTTTTTT. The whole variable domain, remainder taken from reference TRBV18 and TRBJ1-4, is NAGVMQNPRHLVRRRGQEARLRCSPMKGHSHVYWYRQLPEEGLKFMVYLQKENIIDESGMPKERFSAEFPKEGPSILRIQQVVRGDSAAYFCASSPRAATNEKLFFGSGTQLSVL.

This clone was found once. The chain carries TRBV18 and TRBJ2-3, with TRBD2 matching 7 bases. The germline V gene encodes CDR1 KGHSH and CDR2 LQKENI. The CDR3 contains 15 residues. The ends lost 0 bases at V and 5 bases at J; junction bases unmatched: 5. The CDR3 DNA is TGTGCCAGCTCACCACCGTCCGGGGGGATAGATACGCAGTATTTT. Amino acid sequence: CASSPPSGGIDTQYF.

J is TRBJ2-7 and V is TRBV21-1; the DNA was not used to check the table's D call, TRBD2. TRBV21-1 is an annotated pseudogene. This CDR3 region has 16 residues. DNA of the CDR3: TGTGCCAGCAGATCATTTCGGAGCGGGAGACGTCACGAGCAGTACTTC. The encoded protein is CASRSFRSGRRHEQYF.

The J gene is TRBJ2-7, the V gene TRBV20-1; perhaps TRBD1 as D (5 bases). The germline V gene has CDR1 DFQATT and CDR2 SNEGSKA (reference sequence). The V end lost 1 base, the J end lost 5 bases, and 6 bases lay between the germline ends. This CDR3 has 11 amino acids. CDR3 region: CSARGTHEQYF. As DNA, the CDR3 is TGCAGTGCTAGAGGGACACACGAGCAGTACTTC.

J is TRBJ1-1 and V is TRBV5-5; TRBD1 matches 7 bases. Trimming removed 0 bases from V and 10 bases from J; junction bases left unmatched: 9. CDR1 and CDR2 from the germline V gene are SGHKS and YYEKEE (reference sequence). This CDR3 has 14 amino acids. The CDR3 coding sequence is TGTGCCAGCAGCTTGGCGAGGGGGCCGGAGGGAGCTTTCTTT. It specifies CASSLARGPEGAFF. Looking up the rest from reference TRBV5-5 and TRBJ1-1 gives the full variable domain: DAGVTQSPTHLIKTRGQQVTLRCSPISGHKSVSWYQQVLGQGPQFIFQYYEKEERGRGNFPDRFSARQFPNYSSELNVNALLLGDSALYLCASSLARGPEGAFFGQGTRLTVV.

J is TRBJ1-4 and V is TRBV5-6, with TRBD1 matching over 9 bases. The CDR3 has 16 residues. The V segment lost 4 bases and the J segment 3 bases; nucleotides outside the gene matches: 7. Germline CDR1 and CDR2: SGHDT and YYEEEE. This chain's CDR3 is CASSGETGGSNEKLFF. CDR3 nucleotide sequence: TGTGCCAGCAGCGGAGAGACAGGGGGGTCTAATGAAAAACTGTTTTTT. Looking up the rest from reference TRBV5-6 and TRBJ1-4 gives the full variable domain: DAGVTQSPTHLIKTRGQQVTLRCSPKSGHDTVSWYQQALGQGPQFIFQYYEEEERQRGNFPDRFSGHQFPNYSSELNVNALLLGDSALYLCASSGETGGSNEKLFFGSGTQLSVL.

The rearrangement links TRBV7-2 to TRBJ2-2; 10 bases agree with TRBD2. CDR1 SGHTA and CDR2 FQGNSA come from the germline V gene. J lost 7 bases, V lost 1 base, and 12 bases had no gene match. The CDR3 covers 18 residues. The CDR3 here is CASSLGASGSGGGGELFF. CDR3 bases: TGTGCCAGCAGCTTAGGAGCTAGCGGGAGTGGAGGTGGCGGGGAGCTGTTTTTT.

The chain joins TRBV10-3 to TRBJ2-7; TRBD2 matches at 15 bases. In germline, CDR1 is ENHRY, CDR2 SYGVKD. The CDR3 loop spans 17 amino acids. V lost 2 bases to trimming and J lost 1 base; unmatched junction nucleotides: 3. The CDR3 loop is CAISEGLAGGSSYEQYF. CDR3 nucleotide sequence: TGTGCCATCAGTGAGGGACTAGCGGGAGGGTCGTCCTACGAGCAGTACTTC.

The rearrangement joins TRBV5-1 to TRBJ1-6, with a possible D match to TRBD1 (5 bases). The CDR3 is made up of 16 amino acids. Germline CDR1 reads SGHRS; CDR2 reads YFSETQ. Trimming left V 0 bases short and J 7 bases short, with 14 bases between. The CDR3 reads CASSLDEGLINSPLHF. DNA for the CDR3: TGCGCCAGCAGCTTGGACGAGGGACTGATAAATTCACCCCTCCACTTT.

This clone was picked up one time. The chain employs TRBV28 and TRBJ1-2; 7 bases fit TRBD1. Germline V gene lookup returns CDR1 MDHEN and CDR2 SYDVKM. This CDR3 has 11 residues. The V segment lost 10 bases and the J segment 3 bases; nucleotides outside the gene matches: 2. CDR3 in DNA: TGTGCCACCGGACAGGACTATGGCTACACCTTC. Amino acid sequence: CATGQDYGYTF.

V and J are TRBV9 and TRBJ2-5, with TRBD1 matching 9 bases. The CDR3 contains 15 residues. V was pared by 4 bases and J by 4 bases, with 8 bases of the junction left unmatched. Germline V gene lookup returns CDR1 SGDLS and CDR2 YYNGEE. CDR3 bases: TGTGCCAGCAGCTCCAGGGACAGGGTAGGAGAGACCCAGTACTTC. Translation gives CASSSRDRVGETQYF.